This T cell receptor (beta chain) was recorded in a study of monozygotic twins with inflammatory bowel disease. This CDR3 is 14 amino acids long. Whole-blood total RNA was extracted without T cell sorting. TCRdb reprocessed the 5' RACE reads; each CDR3 protein has one entry and no DNA is given. The listing contains approximately 400,000 distinct CDR3 sequences. The sequence was collected from a human donor with ulcerative colitis or Crohn's disease, or a healthy co-twin of an affected twin (not recorded which). Source material: blood. The gene calls are TRBV12-3 or TRBV12-4 and TRBJ2-3; lacking DNA, the TRBD1 call made by TCRdb goes unchecked. The chain's CDR3 is CASSLGGGPDTQYF.